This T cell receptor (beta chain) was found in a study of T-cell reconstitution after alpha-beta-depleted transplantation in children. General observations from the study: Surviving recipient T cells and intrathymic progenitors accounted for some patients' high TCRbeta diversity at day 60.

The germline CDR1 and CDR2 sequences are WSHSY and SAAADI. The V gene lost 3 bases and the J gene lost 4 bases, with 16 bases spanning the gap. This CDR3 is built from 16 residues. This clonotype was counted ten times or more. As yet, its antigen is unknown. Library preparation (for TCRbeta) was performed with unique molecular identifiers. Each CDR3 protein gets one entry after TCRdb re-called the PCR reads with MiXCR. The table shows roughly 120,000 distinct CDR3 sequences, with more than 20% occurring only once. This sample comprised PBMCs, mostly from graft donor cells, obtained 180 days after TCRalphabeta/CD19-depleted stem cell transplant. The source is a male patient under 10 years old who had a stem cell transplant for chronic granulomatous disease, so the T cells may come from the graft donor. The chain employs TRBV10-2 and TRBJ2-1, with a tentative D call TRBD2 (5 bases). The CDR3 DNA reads TGCGCCAGCAGTGAAGGACTGGAGCCGTCGTACAATGAGCAGTTCTTC. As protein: CASSEGLEPSYNEQFF.